The clone carrying this T cell receptor (beta chain) has a single count. Its matching antigen is unknown. The sample is drawn from a study of vaccination and CD4 T cells after COVID-19. Study-level background: The convalescent group had six males, four females, seven Caucasians, two Asians, one multiracial. Stimulation of the cells used overlapping spike peptide pools from SARS-CoV-2 and from the common cold coronaviruses HCoV-NL63, HCoV-OC43 and HCoV-229E.

The Oncomine TCR Beta short-read assay was applied to DNA of cultured CD4+ T cells. TCRdb passed the PCR reads through MiXCR, listing each CDR3 protein once. The sample shows about 23,000 distinct CDR3 sequences, around 69% of them seen only once. The CDR3 runs to 13 residues. From germline, CDR1 is DFQATT and CDR2 SNEGSKA (reference sequence). V lost 8 bases, J lost 3 bases, and 15 bases lay in between. Treatment here: roughly ten-day PBMC culture with coronavirus spike peptide pools or control peptides (ViraFEST assay). Expansion of antigen-specific T cells with peptide pools by ViraFEST preceded sequencing of TCRs.

This sequence originates from a human donor who received a COVID-19 vaccine. Sequencing used CD4+ T cells from blood, cultured in vitro, obtained after SARS-CoV-2 vaccination. The chain recombines TRBV20-1 with TRBJ2-3; possible D gene TRBD1, 5 bases. CDR3 coding DNA: TGCAGTTCGACAACCCAGGGAACAGATACGCAGTATTTT. It codes for CSSTTQGTDTQYF.